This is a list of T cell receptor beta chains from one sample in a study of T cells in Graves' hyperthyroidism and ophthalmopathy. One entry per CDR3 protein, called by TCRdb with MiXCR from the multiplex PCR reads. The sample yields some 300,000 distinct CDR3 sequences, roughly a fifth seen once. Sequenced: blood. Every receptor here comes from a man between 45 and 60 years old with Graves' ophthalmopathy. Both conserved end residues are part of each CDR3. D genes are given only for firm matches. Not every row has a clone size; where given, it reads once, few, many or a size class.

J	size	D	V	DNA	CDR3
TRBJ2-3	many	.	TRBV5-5	TGTGCCAGCAGCTTGGCCGGAATATACACAGATACGCAGTATTTT	CASSLAGIYTDTQYF
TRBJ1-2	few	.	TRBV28	TGTGCCAGCAGTTTAGGCCGACATGGCTATGGCTACACCTTC	CASSLGRHGYGYTF
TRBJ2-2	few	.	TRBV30	TGTGCCTGGAGTGTACCCTGGGGTCCGCGGACCGGGGAGCTGTTTTTT	CAWSVPWGPRTGELFF
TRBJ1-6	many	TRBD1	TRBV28	TGTGCCAGCAGCGTAGGGGGCGTCACCTATAATTCACCCCTCCACTTT	CASSVGGVTYNSPLHF
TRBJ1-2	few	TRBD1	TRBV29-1	TGCAGCGTATATACAGGGGGCGGCATTTATGGCTACACCTTC	CSVYTGGGIYGYTF
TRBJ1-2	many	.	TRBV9	TGTGCCAGCAGCGTAGTAGAGCGACCTCTTGGCTACACCTTC	CASSVVERPLGYTF
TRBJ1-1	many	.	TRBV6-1	TGTGCCAGCAACGGGAACAGGGCCGGGGACACTGAAGCTTTCTTT	CASNGNRAGDTEAFF
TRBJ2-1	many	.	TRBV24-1	TGTGCCACCAGTGATTTGGCGTCAGGGGTGGACAATGAGCAGTTCTTC	CATSDLASGVDNEQFF
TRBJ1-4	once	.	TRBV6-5	TGTGCCAGCATTACTACGGACGGAAGTAATGAAAAACTGTTTTTT	CASITTDGSNEKLFF
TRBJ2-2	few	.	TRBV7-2	TGTGCCAGCAGCCCGCTGGGCAGAGAGTATCGGGAGCTGTTTTTT	CASSPLGREYRELFF
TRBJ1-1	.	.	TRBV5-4	TGTGCCAGCAGCTTGGGGGGACACCAGAACACTGAAGCTTTCTTT	CASSLGGHQNTEAFF
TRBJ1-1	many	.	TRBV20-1	TGCAGTGCCCCGAGCACTGAAGCTTTCTTT	CSAPSTEAFF
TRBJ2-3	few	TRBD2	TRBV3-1	TGTGCCTCCCGGGGGGACTATAGCACAGATACGCAGTATTTT	CASRGDYSTDTQYF
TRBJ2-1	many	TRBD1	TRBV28	TGTGCCAGCAGTTCGCCGGGACAGGGGCTGTCCAATGAGCAGTTCTTC	CASSSPGQGLSNEQFF
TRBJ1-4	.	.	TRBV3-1	TGTGCCAGCAGCCAATTAGGGACCGGGTCCGAAAAACTGTTTTTT	CASSQLGTGSEKLFF
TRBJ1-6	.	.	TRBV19	TGTGCCAGTAGTACGGCGAATCTGAATTCACCCCTCCACTTT	CASSTANLNSPLHF
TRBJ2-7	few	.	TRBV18	TGTGCCAGCTCACCAAGCGGGACAAAACTTTTAAACTACGAGCAGTACTTC	CASSPSGTKLLNYEQYF
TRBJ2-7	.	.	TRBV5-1	TGCGCCAGCAGGTATGAGACAGGAATCTCCTACGAGCAGTACTTC	CASRYETGISYEQYF
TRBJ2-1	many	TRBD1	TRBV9	TGTGCCAGCAGCCCCAGGGGGACAGGGGGGAATGAGCAGTTCTTC	CASSPRGTGGNEQFF
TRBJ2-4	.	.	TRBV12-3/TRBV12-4	TGTGCCAGCAGTTTAGTCACAGGCGGCAAAAACATTCAGTACTTC	CASSLVTGGKNIQYF
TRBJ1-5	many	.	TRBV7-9	TGTGCCAGCAGCCCGGGAGGTGAGAATCAGCCCCAGCATTTT	CASSPGGENQPQHF
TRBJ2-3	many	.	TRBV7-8	TGTGCCATTGGGGGGACGACAGATACGCAGTATTTT	CAIGGTTDTQYF
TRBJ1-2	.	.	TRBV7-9	TGTGCCAGCAGCTTAGTGGCTCGGGGCTACACCTTC	CASSLVARGYTF
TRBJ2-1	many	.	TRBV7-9	TGTGCCAGCAGCTTAATAGCTCGGTACAATGAGCAGTTCTTC	CASSLIARYNEQFF
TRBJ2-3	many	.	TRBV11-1	TGTGCCAGCAGCCCCCGTGTAGCGGAGAGCACAGATACGCAGTATTTT	CASSPRVAESTDTQYF
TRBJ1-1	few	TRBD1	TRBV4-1	TGCGCCAGCAGCCAAGGACCGGGACAGGGGGCGTTCGGCGCTTTCTTT	CASSQGPGQGAFGAFF
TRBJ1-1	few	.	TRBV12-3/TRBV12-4	TGTGCCAGCAGTCCGAAGGCTGGGGTATCTGAAGCTTTCTTT	CASSPKAGVSEAFF
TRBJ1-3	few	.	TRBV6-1	TGTGCCAGCAGTGAATTCGTGGCAGGCTCTGGAAACACCATATATTTT	CASSEFVAGSGNTIYF
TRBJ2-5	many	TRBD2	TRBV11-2	TGTGCCAGCAGCCCCGGACTAGCGAGGGAGACCCAGTACTTC	CASSPGLARETQYF
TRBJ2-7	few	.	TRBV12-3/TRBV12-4	TGTGCCAGCAGTTTAGCACTCGGGGGCGAGCAGTACTTC	CASSLALGGEQYF
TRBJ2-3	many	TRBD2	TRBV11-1	TGTGCCAGCAGCGAAGGACTAGCGGGAGTCACAGATACGCAGTATTTT	CASSEGLAGVTDTQYF
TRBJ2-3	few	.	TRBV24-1	TGTGCCACCAGTGATTCCAACAGGGCCCGTGGCACAGATACGCAGTATTTT	CATSDSNRARGTDTQYF
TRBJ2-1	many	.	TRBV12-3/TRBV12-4	TGTGCCAGCAGTTTAATCGACAGATACAATGAGCAGTTCTTC	CASSLIDRYNEQFF
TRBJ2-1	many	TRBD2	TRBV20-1	TGCAGTGCTACGAGGGAGGGCCTAAATGAGCAGTTCTTC	CSATREGLNEQFF
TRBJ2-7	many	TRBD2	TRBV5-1	TGCGCCAGCAGCTCGGGACTAGCGGGGACGGTACCGTACGAGCAGTACTTC	CASSSGLAGTVPYEQYF
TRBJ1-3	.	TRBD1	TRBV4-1	TGCGCCAGCAGCCAAGAAAGAATGACAGGGGGAGGAAACACCATATATTTT	CASSQERMTGGGNTIYF
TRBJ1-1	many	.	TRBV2	TGTGCCAGCAGTGACCCACGGGACACTGAAGCTTTCTTT	CASSDPRDTEAFF
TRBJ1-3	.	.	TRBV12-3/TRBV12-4	TGTGCCAGCAGCCCCCCACAGGGTAACATCATATATTTT	CASSPPQGNIIYF
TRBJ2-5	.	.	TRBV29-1	TGCAGCGTTGGGCGTACGAGTGGGGCAGACGAGGCCCAGTACTTC	CSVGRTSGADEAQYF
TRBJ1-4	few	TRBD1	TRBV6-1	TGTGCCAGCAGGACAGGGGGCATTGAAAAACTGTTTTTT	CASRTGGIEKLFF
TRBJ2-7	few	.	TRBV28	TGTGCCAGCAGTTTCCTCCGGGACACGGGAGTGGAGCAGTACTTC	CASSFLRDTGVEQYF
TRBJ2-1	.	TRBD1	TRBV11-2	TGTGCCAGCAGCTTAGATAGACAGGGGGGGCCTAGGCAGTTCTTC	CASSLDRQGGPRQFF
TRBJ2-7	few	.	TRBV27	TGTGCCAGCAGTTTACGCCTGCGGAATTCGGACGAGCAGTACTTC	CASSLRLRNSDEQYF
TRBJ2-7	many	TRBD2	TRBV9	TGTGCCAGCAGCGTTAGCGGGAGTCTCGACGAGCAGTACTTC	CASSVSGSLDEQYF